The 9 T cell receptor beta chains given below trace back to one sample, sequenced in a study of T cells after yellow fever vaccination (dated by TCRdb to 2018 to 2020). The treatment or condition label for this specimen denotes: live attenuated yellow fever vaccine strain. The receptor library was made with 5' RACE. Instrument on record: Illumina NovaSeq 6000. TCRdb took the public reads, trimmed them with fastp at Q25, ran MiXCR for clone calling and kept in-frame beta chains. Here each entry gathers all rows of one CDR3 protein and keeps the most common genes and DNA. Present in this sample are about 320,000 distinct CDR3 sequences, roughly 4.3% of which were seen just once. The ten largest account for approximately 19% of the sample. The specimen was PBMCs, collected 15 days after the yellow fever booster vaccination. The receptors come from a man aged 18 to 35 who received the YFV17D yellow fever vaccine.

The chain links TRBV19 to TRBJ1-1; 12 nucleotides align to TRBD1. The CDR3 runs to 14 residues. J gave up 5 bases and V 5 bases, and 3 bases lay outside the gene matches. From germline, CDR1 is LNHDA and CDR2 SQIVND (reference sequence). CDR3 residues: CASSRDRGLTEAFF. The CDR3 DNA reads as TGTGCCAGTAGTCGGGACAGGGGGCTGACTGAAGCTTTCTTT.

This clonotype was seen a few times. The rearrangement uses TRBV4-3 and TRBJ1-1; TRBD1 aligns across 7 bases. The length of the CDR3 is 13 residues. V lost 4 bases, J lost 7 bases, and 6 bases stayed unmatched. Germline loops: CDR1 LGHNA, CDR2 YSLEER. The CDR3 bases are TGCGCCAGCAGCCGGGAGGGGGCGCGTGAAGCTTTCTTT. It codes for CASSREGAREAFF.

This clonotype came up a few times. This CDR3 reads CASSFAPQGDYGYTF. Written as DNA, the CDR3 is TGCGCCAGCAGCTTCGCCCCACAGGGGGACTATGGCTACACCTTC. The gene calls are TRBV5-1 and TRBJ1-2; 8 nucleotides line up with TRBD1. With 2 bases clipped from V and 3 bases from J, the junction kept 6 bases outside the gene matches. Germline CDR1 reads SGHRS; CDR2 reads YFSETQ. This CDR3 contains 15 residues.

This clonotype was recorded at least ten times. This chain links TRBV4-3 with TRBJ2-3; perhaps TRBD1 as D (5 bases). Deletions cut 4 bases from V and 2 bases from J, with 13 bases between. The germline V gene has CDR1 LGHNA and CDR2 YSLEER. This CDR3 comprises 15 residues. CDR3 nucleotides: TGCGCCAGCAGCCCGACAGACCAATACACAGATACGCAGTATTTT. The encoded protein is CASSPTDQYTDTQYF.

This clonotype was seen a handful of times. The chain carries TRBV12-3 or TRBV12-4 and TRBJ2-1; 8 nucleotides line up with TRBD2. Trimming cost V 3 bases and J 9 bases; bases outside gene matches: 4. This CDR3 has 13 residues. In DNA, the CDR3 is TGTGCCAGCAGTTTCGGGGGGGGCTTTGAGCAGTTCTTC. It specifies CASSFGGGFEQFF.

This clonotype appeared many times. The chain recombines TRBV7-6 with TRBJ2-3; maybe TRBD2 (6 bases). Germline CDR1 is SGHVS and CDR2 is FNYEAQ. The V and J ends lost 0 bases and 6 bases respectively, with 16 bases between them. This CDR3 contains 16 residues. CDR3 protein: CASSLAPPLAMDTQYF. The CDR3 DNA sequence: TGTGCCAGCAGCTTAGCGCCCCCACTAGCAATGGATACGCAGTATTTT.

The sample holds many counts of this clonotype. The V and J genes are TRBV20-1 and TRBJ1-6, with 7 bases aligning to TRBD1. The ends lost 5 bases at V and 7 bases at J; junction bases unmatched: 8. CDR1 and CDR2 (germline): DFQATT, SNEGSKA (reference sequence). This CDR3 has 14 residues. CDR3 sequence: CSAPPTGANSPLHF. The CDR3 DNA reads TGCAGTGCTCCCCCCACAGGGGCCAATTCACCCCTCCACTTT.

This clonotype has only a few counts. This chain uses TRBV24-1 with TRBJ2-3, with unresolved D. Germline V gives CDR1 KGHDR, CDR2 SFDVKD. Trimming removed 4 bases from V and 2 bases from J, with 6 bases in between. CDR3 size: 13 residues. In nucleotides, the CDR3 is TGTGCCACCAGTGACCGCTACACAGATACGCAGTATTTT. Protein product: CATSDRYTDTQYF.

This clonotype turned up a few times. The genes are TRBV20-1 and TRBJ1-5, with D possibly being TRBD1 (6 bases). Germline values: CDR1 DFQATT, CDR2 SNEGSKA (reference sequence). Trimming removed 3 bases at V and 4 bases at J, with 13 bases between. The CDR3 covers 14 residues. The CDR3 reads CSASGGLGNQPQHF. For the CDR3, the DNA is TGCAGTGCTAGCGGGGGGCTGGGGAATCAGCCCCAGCATTTT.